This TCR beta chain came from a study of early T cells in non-severe SARS-CoV-2 infection. Looking at the study overall: Sequencing targeted bulk RNA from unsorted whole blood, leaving chains unpaired. Study-wide findings and caveats: Matches to VDJdb favored anti-spike CD8 responses and missed private and CD4 specificities.

This clonotype was picked up many times. Its cognate antigen is unknown. Attachment of unique molecular identifiers to individual cDNA molecules was performed. TCRdb recomputed calls from the 5' RACE reads with MiXCR, one row per CDR3 protein. Of 45,000 to 70,000 distinct CDR3 sequences in the sample, roughly 6.2% are singletons; the top ten hold 3.9%. The V gene lost 2 bases and the J gene lost 8 bases, with 15 bases spanning the gap. This CDR3 comprises 15 residues. From germline, CDR1 is SGHAT and CDR2 FQNNGV. The genes are TRBV11-2 and TRBJ2-2; maybe TRBD1 (7 bases). The clonotype was recovered from an adult who was a healthcare worker with PCR-confirmed SARS-CoV-2 infection or an uninfected control (not recorded which). Sequenced input: whole blood. The CDR3: CASSLQGGVQGELFF. CDR3 sequence (DNA): TGTGCCAGCAGCTTACAGGGGGGCGTCCAAGGGGAGCTGTTTTTT.